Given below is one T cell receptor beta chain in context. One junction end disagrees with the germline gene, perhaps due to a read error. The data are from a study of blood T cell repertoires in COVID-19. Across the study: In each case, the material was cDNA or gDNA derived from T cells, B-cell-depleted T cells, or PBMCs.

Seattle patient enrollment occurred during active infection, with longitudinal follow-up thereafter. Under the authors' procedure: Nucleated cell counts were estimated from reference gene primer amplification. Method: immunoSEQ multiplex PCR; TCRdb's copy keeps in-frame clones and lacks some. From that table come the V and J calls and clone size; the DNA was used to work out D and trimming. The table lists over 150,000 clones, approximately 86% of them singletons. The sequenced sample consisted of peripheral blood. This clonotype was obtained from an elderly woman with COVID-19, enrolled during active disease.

The CDR3 sequence is CASRAGGGGSLLF. CDR3 nucleotide sequence: TGTGCCAGCAGGGCCGGTGGAGGGGGCAGCCTCCTCTTC. The V call is TRBV6-5, the J call TRBJ1-2; 7 positions match TRBD1. The germline V gene encodes CDR1 MNHEY and CDR2 SVGAGI. This CDR3 spans 13 amino acids.